Sequencing of this T cell receptor (beta chain) was carried out in a study of T cell responses to AZD1222 COVID-19 vaccine. Study results and limitations: Unmutated regions of variants are reportedly targeted by nearly half of spike-specific TCRs. It was only a handful of AZD1222 recipients who were seropositive at baseline.

A remark on this clone: The antigen is not known.

Clones were sequenced by immunoSEQ multiplex PCR, and TCRdb holds only the in-frame ones, with some missing. The sample shows over 150,000 clones, around 85% of them seen only once. The sequences come from peripheral blood, collected on day 0 of MenACWY control vaccination. The sequence was obtained from an adult in good health.

For the CDR3, the DNA is TGTGCCAGCAGCCAAGAGACTAGCGGGAGTTGGGAGACCCAGTACTTC. This translates into CASSQETSGSWETQYF. This chain connects TRBV3-1 (or the pseudogene TRBV3-2) to TRBJ2-5; TRBD2 matches 12 bases. V lost 0 bases, J lost 5 bases, and 4 bases stayed unmatched. The germline V gene encodes CDR1 LGHDT and CDR2 YNNKEL (reference sequence). This CDR3 spans 16 amino acids.